This TCR beta chain was sequenced for a study of cytomegalovirus exposure and HLA in healthy donors. Overall study findings and caveats: An observed cluster of highly shared sequence variants was recorded as a likely sequencing artifact. In a later analysis, parvovirus B19, influenza, CMV and Epstein-Barr virus appeared linked to several top co-occurrence clusters. A reported reduction in N-insertions relative to the approximately 670-donor mean was seen in an Asian-associated ancestry cluster in a later analysis.

The germline gives CDR1 KGHSH, CDR2 LQKENI. V was trimmed by 4 bases and J by 4 bases, leaving 8 bases between them. CDR3 size: 13 residues. To note about this clone: The antigen remains unidentified.

The primer mix had 60 Vbeta and 13 Jbeta primers. Produced via immunoSEQ multiplex PCR; TCRdb's table is partial and in-frame only. The sample carries more than 75,000 clones, around 70% recorded once. The V call is TRBV18, the J call TRBJ1-3, with unresolved D. Sequenced: PBMCs. The TCR sequence derives from a man in his forties or fifties in good health and CMV-seropositive. The CDR3 protein is CASSLSRGNTIYF. In nucleotides, the CDR3 is TGTGCCAGCTCACTATCCAGGGGAAACACCATATATTTT. Complete variable domain (other parts from reference TRBV18 and TRBJ1-3): NAGVMQNPRHLVRRRGQEARLRCSPMKGHSHVYWYRQLPEEGLKFMVYLQKENIIDESGMPKERFSAEFPKEGPSILRIQQVVRGDSAAYFCASSLSRGNTIYFGEGSWLTVV.